Each of the 12 T cell receptor beta chains below was sequenced from the same sample in a study of PD-1 blockade in classical Hodgkin lymphoma. Sequencing was performed with immunoSEQ multiplex PCR; in TCRdb, only in-frame clones are kept and a portion is missing. The data contain about 19,000 clones, around 80% of them singletons. The sample's time point: cycle 4 day 1 (C4D1), after more than 5 weeks of nivolumab. No patient escaped relapse after autologous stem cell transplantation, and brentuximab vedotin exposure varied. Source: peripheral blood mononuclear cells (PBMCs), taken before the fourth cycle of nivolumab. These receptors were taken from a human donor with classical Hodgkin lymphoma.

The V and J genes are TRBV4-2 and TRBJ1-1, with a tentative D call TRBD1 (5 bases). The CDR3 runs to 14 residues. Germline CDR1 reads LGHNA; CDR2 reads YNFKEQ. Trimming pared 1 base from V and 2 bases from J, leaving 8 bases between. The CDR3 loop is CASSQVQGNTEAFF. The CDR3 region has the DNA TGTGCCAGCAGCCAAGTTCAGGGCAACACTGAAGCTTTCTTT.

The genes are TRBV10-3 and TRBJ2-5, with 8 bases that match TRBD1. V lost 5 bases to trimming and J lost 4 bases; unmatched junction nucleotides: 9. The germline CDR1 and CDR2 sequences are ENHRY and SYGVKD. This CDR3 contains 15 residues. The CDR3 spells CAISLGTGGAETQYF. In DNA form, the CDR3 reads TGTGCCATCAGTCTCGGGACAGGTGGGGCAGAGACCCAGTACTTC.

This chain links TRBV6-6 with TRBJ1-2; 7 nucleotides line up with TRBD1. There are 14 residues in the CDR3. In germline, CDR1 is MNHNY, CDR2 SVGAGI (reference sequence). V was pared by 6 bases and J by 2 bases, with 6 bases of the junction left unmatched. In DNA, the CDR3 is TGTGCCAGCAGAGACGGGACAGCAAACTATGGCTACACCTTC. This codes for CASRDGTANYGYTF.

The chain recombines TRBV19 with TRBJ2-3; 7 positions match TRBD1. There are 13 residues in the CDR3. V lost 4 bases, J lost 7 bases, and 5 bases stayed unmatched. The germline gives CDR1 LNHDA, CDR2 SQIVND (reference sequence). The CDR3 DNA reads as TGTGCCAGTAGTACCAGGGACAGATATACGCAGTATTTT. It is translated as CASSTRDRYTQYF.

J is TRBJ1-4 and V is TRBV9; D may be TRBD1 (6 bases). Trimming took 2 bases from V and 7 from J, leaving 15 bases between them. CDR1 and CDR2 from the germline V gene are SGDLS and YYNGEE. CDR3 size: 15 residues. Here the CDR3 DNA reads TGTGCCAGCAGCGTCCAGGGGAGTGGTGGTGAAAAACTGTTTTTT. Translation gives CASSVQGSGGEKLFF. Using reference TRBV9 and TRBJ1-4 for the parts outside the CDR3, the full variable domain is DSGVTQTPKHLITATGQRVTLRCSPRSGDLSVYWYQQSLDQGLQFLIQYYNGEERAKGNILERFSAQQFPDLHSELNLSSLELGDSALYFCASSVQGSGGEKLFFGSGTQLSVL.

This clone was found a few times. The rearrangement joins TRBV7-9 to TRBJ2-7, with D possibly matching TRBD2 (6 bases). V gave up 3 bases and J gave up 7 bases, with 22 bases separating them. CDR3 length: 16 residues. Germline CDR1 is SEHNR and CDR2 is FQNEAQ (reference sequence). CDR3 protein: CASSFLRDGGKVEQYF. CDR3 nucleotide sequence: TGTGCCAGCAGCTTCCTTCGGGACGGGGGTAAGGTAGAGCAGTACTTC.

The table lists this clone with a few counts. In DNA form, the CDR3 reads TGTGCCAGCAGTCTAGAAAGCTCTGGAAACACCATATATTTT. This sequence encodes CASSLESSGNTIYF. The chain couples TRBV7-9 to TRBJ1-3; D gene uncertain. This CDR3 has 14 amino acids. Trimming stripped 6 bases from V and 0 bases from J, with 9 bases between. CDR1 and CDR2 from the germline V gene are SEHNR and FQNEAQ (reference sequence).

The V call is TRBV6-6, the J call TRBJ2-1; maybe TRBD2 (5 bases). The V gene lost 2 bases and the J gene lost 12 bases, with 8 bases spanning the gap. Germline CDR1 and CDR2: MNHNY and SVGAGI (reference sequence). The CDR3 extends over 11 amino acids. CDR3 in amino acids: CASSYGSLQFF. Here the CDR3 DNA reads TGTGCCAGCAGTTACGGGAGCTTGCAGTTCTTC.

The chain carries TRBV19 and TRBJ1-2; TRBD1 might be the D (6 bases). Germline V gene lookup returns CDR1 LNHDA and CDR2 SQIVND (reference sequence). This CDR3 region has 14 residues. V was trimmed by 5 bases and J by 4 bases, leaving 14 bases between them. CDR3: CASSLPTGAYGYTF. CDR3 bases: TGTGCCAGTAGTTTGCCTACGGGGGCCTATGGCTACACCTTC.

V is TRBV25-1 and J is TRBJ2-1, with D perhaps matching TRBD2 (6 bases). Germline CDR1 is MGHDK and CDR2 is SYGVNS. The CDR3 covers 15 residues. The V gene lost 1 base and the J gene lost 3 bases, with 10 bases spanning the gap. The CDR3 nucleotides read TGTGCCAGCAGTGAATCCGGGAGCTACTACAATGAGCAGTTCTTC. Its protein product is CASSESGSYYNEQFF.

This clone has more than one count but fewer than ten. V gene TRBV27 combines with J gene TRBJ2-2; D gene ambiguous. There are 15 residues in the CDR3. V was pared by 2 bases and J by 4 bases, with 11 bases between. Germline CDR1 reads MNHEY; CDR2 reads SMNVEV (reference sequence). CDR3 bases: TGTGCCAGCAGTTTAAGGGAACATTCCACCGGGGAGCTGTTTTTT. Translated: CASSLREHSTGELFF.

The J gene is TRBJ2-1, the V gene TRBV30, with 7 bases matching TRBD1. This CDR3 has 13 residues. Germline CDR1 reads GTSNPN; CDR2 reads SVGIG (reference sequence). This CDR3 reads CARDSSSYNEQFF. The CDR3 DNA reads as TGTGCACGGGACAGCTCTTCCTACAATGAGCAGTTCTTC.